The subject of this entry is one T cell receptor beta chain. As yet, its antigen is unknown. The data originate from a study of CD8+ T cells in alopecia areata. Overall study context: Oral tofacitinib (5 to 10 mg twice daily) was administered to treated patients.

Study conclusions and caveats: Especially in alopecia totalis/universalis, lesional scalp showed greater clonality than normal scalp did.

J lost 6 bases, V lost 4 bases, and 11 bases had no gene match. Germline V gene data show CDR1 as GTSNPN and CDR2 as SVGIG (reference sequence). The CDR3 is made up of 15 amino acids. The sequencing template was cDNA reverse transcribed from extracted RNA. TCRdb's table, derived via immunoSEQ multiplex PCR, lists solely in-frame clones and lacks some. The sample includes 150,000 to 200,000 clones, around 50% of them seen just once. The chain is built from TRBV30 and TRBJ1-4; TRBD1 agrees at 7 bases. The sequence was obtained from a human donor with alopecia areata. The sequencing here drew on CD4+ T cells sorted from blood, taken at week 0. CDR3 region: CAWTLKGAGDEKLFF. The CDR3 nucleotides read TGTGCCTGGACCTTGAAGGGGGCAGGCGATGAAAAACTGTTTTTT.